This TCR beta chain was sequenced during a study of blood T cell repertoires in COVID-19 (dated by TCRdb to 2018 to 2020). Broadly, across the study: Collaborator samples came from the United States, Italy and Spain and covered acute and convalescent phases of COVID-19. The prospective study material was composed of cDNA or gDNA derived from T cells, B-cell-depleted T cells, or PBMCs. The dataset comprised deeply sampled blood TCRbeta repertoires from subjects exposed to, actively infected with, or recovered from COVID-19. The repertoires were released in a freely available public database meant as a resource for research on the immune response to SARS-CoV-2. Samples came from the ongoing ImmuneRACE study (first 160 participants) plus 1,254 subjects from 6 global collaborators. The sample metadata nearly always contained a de-identified subject ID, COVID-19 status, age in years and sex. Where available, HLA class I and class II types were obtained from metadata supplied by the sample provider rather than from assay-based typing.

Collaborating institutions collected whole blood in K2EDTA tubes following their own protocols. For TCRbeta analysis, collaborators shipped samples in one of three forms: frozen whole blood, isolated PBMCs, or DNA extracted from either of those sample types. Points on this clone: What antigen it recognizes has not been identified. One base away there is no much larger clone; base qualities are not given.

General study outcomes and caveats: How much clinical and demographic metadata was included differed by source and by participant, and the metadata was provided uncurated.

The immunoSEQ Assay, a bias-controlled multiplex PCR, was used to amplify TCRbeta CDR3 regions from genomic DNA. For the original study's pipeline: The number of nucleated cells in each sample was estimated from the amplification of reference gene primers within the assay. To quantify the absolute abundance of each unique TCRbeta CDR3 rearrangement, sequence reads were collapsed and filtered. For each sample, productive Simpson clonality was calculated as the square root of Simpson's diversity index over productive rearrangements. In TCRdb, the immuneACCESS table is reduced to in-frame sequences with V and J assigned. These tables do not hold every clone; where another copy was compared, an unresolved V gene accounts for under half, and the others remain unexplained. V and J calls and clone size come straight from that table; D and trimming were deduced from the DNA. This sample gives about 100,000 clones in total; approximately 87% of them show up just once. Roughly 12% of the sample is taken by the ten largest.

In the germline V gene, CDR1 corresponds to SGHRS and CDR2 to YFSETQ. The CDR3 starts with the cysteine, ends with the phenylalanine, and has 14 residues. Just the 42-base CDR3 DNA is kept, in frame starting at base 1. The germline ends are 4 bases apart after V is trimmed by 1 base and J by 2 bases. The receptor's source is a human donor in a cohort sampled during active COVID-19. This receptor chain uses TRBV5-1 and TRBJ2-6; confidence is insufficient to name the D gene. The sample was peripheral blood. DNA sequence: TGCGCCAGCAGCTTGTCTACTGGGGCCAACGTCCTGACTTTC. This is translated as CASSLSTGANVLTF. The reference TRBV5-1 and TRBJ2-6 proteins fill in what lies around the CDR3, so the full variable domain reads KAGVTQTPRYLIKTRGQQVTLSCSPISGHRSVSWYQQTPGQGLQFLFEYFSETQRNKGNFPGRFSGRQFSNSRSEMNVSTLELGDSALYLCASSLSTGANVLTFGAGSRLTVL.